Given below is one T cell receptor (beta chain) in context. A single record per CDR3 protein comes from TCRdb applying MiXCR to the 5' RACE reads. Counted here are tens of thousands of distinct CDR3 sequences, around 12% occurring once; the ten biggest clones make up 4% to 5%. These data come from a study of early T cells in non-severe SARS-CoV-2 infection. After removal of 6 bases from V and 2 bases from J, the junction contained 5 bases not matched to a gene. The length of the CDR3 is 14 residues. Germline V lookup: CDR1 LGHDT, CDR2 YNNKEL (reference sequence). The receptor comes from an adult who was a healthcare worker with PCR-confirmed SARS-CoV-2 infection or an uninfected control (not recorded which). Sequencing input: whole blood. This chain uses TRBV3-1 with TRBJ2-7, with 9 bases aligning to TRBD1. The CDR3 is CASRGRDRAYEQYF. CDR3 DNA sequence: TGTGCCAGCAGGGGCCGGGACAGGGCCTACGAGCAGTACTTC.